This TCR beta chain was documented in a study of blood T cell repertoires in COVID-19. On the study more broadly: The samples span acute and convalescent COVID-19 from the United States, Italy and Spain. T cells, B-cell-depleted T cells, or PBMCs supplied cDNA or gDNA.

The repertoire was sequenced with immunoSEQ multiplex PCR; TCRdb's copy has only in-frame clones and lacks some. The table lists some 310,000 clones, about nine tenths of them singletons. Per the germline V gene, CDR1 is ENHRY and CDR2 is SYGVKD. The CDR3 contains 16 residues. Trimming at V came to 4 bases and at J to 1 base, leaving 5 bases not matched to a gene. Sequenced sample: peripheral blood. The chain employs TRBV10-3 and TRBJ2-3; 10 positions agree with TRBD2. This receptor was obtained from a man aged 45-60 years with active or convalescent COVID-19. The CDR3 region has the DNA TGTGCCATCAGTGTCGTAGCGGGAGGCGGCACAGATACGCAGTATTTT. Translation: CAISVVAGGGTDTQYF.